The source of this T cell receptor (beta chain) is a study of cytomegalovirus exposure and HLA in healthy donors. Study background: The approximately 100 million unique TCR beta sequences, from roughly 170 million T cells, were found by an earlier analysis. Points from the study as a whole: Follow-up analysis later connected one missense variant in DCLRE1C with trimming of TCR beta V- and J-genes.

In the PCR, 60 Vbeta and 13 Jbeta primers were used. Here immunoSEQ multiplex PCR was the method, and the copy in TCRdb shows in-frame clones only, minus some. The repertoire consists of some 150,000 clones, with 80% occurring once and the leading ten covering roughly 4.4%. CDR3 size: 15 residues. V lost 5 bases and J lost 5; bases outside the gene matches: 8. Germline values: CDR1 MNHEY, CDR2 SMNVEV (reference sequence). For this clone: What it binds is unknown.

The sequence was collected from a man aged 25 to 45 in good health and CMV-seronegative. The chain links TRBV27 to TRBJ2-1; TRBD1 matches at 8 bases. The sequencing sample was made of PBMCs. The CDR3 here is CASSQNRGSHNEQFF. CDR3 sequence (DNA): TGTGCCAGCAGTCAAAACAGGGGGTCACACAATGAGCAGTTCTTC.